Shown below are 2 T cell receptor beta chains from a single sample sequenced in a study of beta chain features in type 1 diabetes. Study-level points and caveats: All four CD4+ subsets of Type 1 diabetes patients contained TCRB CDR3s that were moderately but significantly shorter.

The antigens these receptors bind are not known. Every isolated RNA sample was fully reverse transcribed, so sequencing captured expressed TCRB transcripts. Sequencing used immunoSEQ multiplex PCR; TCRdb keeps in-frame clones, though not all of them. The repertoire has about 150,000 clones, approximately 8% of them found once; the top ten carry more than 0.75%. Material for sequencing was central memory CD4+ T cells from blood. Every receptor here comes from a woman aged 35 to 49 with type 1 diabetes.

This chain links TRBV11-2 with TRBJ2-5; D is ambiguous. Germline assignment: CDR1 SGHAT and CDR2 FQNNGV. V was trimmed by 5 bases and J by 5 bases, leaving 6 bases between them. The CDR3 runs 11 residues. CDR3 residues: CASSPTETQYF. The CDR3 DNA follows: TGTGCCAGCAGCCCTACGGAGACCCAGTACTTC.

The chain links TRBV2 to TRBJ1-2, with D perhaps matching TRBD1 (6 bases). V was clipped by 1 base and J by 4 bases, with 13 bases between them. Germline lookup yields CDR1 SNHLY and CDR2 FYNNEI. There are 15 residues in the CDR3. CDR3 loop: CASSEGTVGIYGYTF. In DNA, the CDR3 is TGTGCCAGCAGTGAAGGGACAGTAGGTATCTATGGCTACACCTTC. Filled out from reference TRBV2 and TRBJ1-2, the complete variable domain reads EPEVTQTPSHQVTQMGQEVILRCVPISNHLYFYWYRQILGQKVEFLVSFYNNEISEKSEIFDDQFSVERPDGSNFTLKIRSTKLEDSAMYFCASSEGTVGIYGYTFGSGTRLTVV.